The 15 T cell receptor beta chains below were found in one sample sequenced in a study of T cell repertoires in cytomegalovirus infection. Using its own MiXCR run on the reads, TCRdb lists one record per CDR3 protein. The data contain about 830,000 distinct CDR3 sequences, about 30% of them singletons. The antigens for these receptors are not known. Sample: cultured CD8+ T cells from PBMCs, taken from culture after CMV antigen stimulation. The receptors were gathered from a human donor in good health (CMV status not recorded). Some clones in this sample may be carry-over from other donors' samples.

This clonotype was observed a handful of times. V and J are TRBV10-2 and TRBJ2-2; D is perhaps TRBD1 (7 bases). V shed 6 bases and J shed 5 bases, with 19 bases lying between them. In germline, CDR1 is WSHSY, CDR2 SAAADI. The CDR3 length is 16 residues. The CDR3 region has the DNA TGCGCCAGCAGCGGTGTCCGGGACAGCGGGACCGGGGAGCTGTTTTTT. Residues: CASSGVRDSGTGELFF.

This clonotype occurred once. The rearrangement joins TRBV12-3 or TRBV12-4 to TRBJ2-1; 9 positions agree with TRBD1. V dropped 10 bases and J dropped 2; count of bases not matched to a gene: 9. The CDR3 extends over 15 amino acids. The CDR3 region has the DNA TGTGCCAACACCCCGGGACAGGGCCCCTACAATGAGCAGTTCTTC. Translation: CANTPGQGPYNEQFF.

This clonotype was counted only a few times. One junction end does not reproduce the germline sequence, and a read error may be involved. The rearrangement links TRBV7-6 to TRBJ2-1, with 10 bases identical to TRBD2. Looked up from germline, CDR1 is SGHVS and CDR2 is FNYEAQ. The CDR3 totals 17 residues. In DNA, the CDR3 is TGTGCCAGCAGCTTACTAGCGGGGGCGGCTCCCTACAATGTGCAGTTCTTC. Translation: CASSLLAGAAPYNVQFF.

This clonotype has at least ten counts. This rearrangement joins TRBV7-3 to TRBJ2-5; 7 bases line up with TRBD2. Germline-derived CDR1 and CDR2 are SGHTA and FQGTGA. The CDR3 has 15 residues. With V trimmed by 2 bases and J by 5 bases, 8 bases remained unmatched. As DNA, the CDR3 is TGTGCCAGCAGCTTACTAGCGGAGCCCGGGGAGACCCAGTACTTC. This sequence encodes CASSLLAEPGETQYF. Full variable domain (remainder filled in from reference TRBV7-3 and TRBJ2-5): GAGVSQTPSNKVTEKGKYVELRCDPISGHTALYWYRQSLGQGPEFLIYFQGTGAADDSGLPNDRFFAVRPEGSVSTLKIQRTERGDSAVYLCASSLLAEPGETQYFGPGTRLLVL.

The chain employs TRBV12-3 or TRBV12-4 and TRBJ1-2; tentatively, D is TRBD1 (6 bases). The ends were cut back, 2 bases at V and 0 bases at J, with 7 bases in the middle. There are 14 residues in the CDR3. CDR3 protein: CASSLRTANYGYTF. The CDR3 coding sequence is TGTGCCAGCAGTTTAAGGACAGCTAACTATGGCTACACCTTC.

This clonotype was seen a few times. The J gene is TRBJ2-5, the V gene TRBV6-2 or TRBV6-3; 10 bases are a match to TRBD2. V shed 5 bases and J 2 bases; nucleotides not matched to a gene: 11. The germline V gene has CDR1 MNHEY and CDR2 SVGEGT. This CDR3 comprises 17 residues. The CDR3 protein is CASSPRTSGNHQETQYF. Written as DNA, the CDR3 is TGTGCCAGCAGTCCCAGGACTAGCGGAAATCATCAAGAGACCCAGTACTTC.

The rearrangement links TRBV28 to TRBJ2-3, with 10 bases identical to TRBD2. V was clipped by 3 bases and J by 4 bases; unmatched bases: 4. This CDR3 spans 15 amino acids. Germline V gives CDR1 MDHEN, CDR2 SYDVKM. The CDR3 reads CASSLSGGDSDTQYF. The CDR3 nucleotides read TGTGCCAGCAGTTTGAGCGGGGGGGACTCAGATACGCAGTATTTT.

The chain links TRBV6-2 or TRBV6-3 to TRBJ2-3; a weak D match, TRBD1 (7 bases). The CDR3 consists of 16 residues. Germline-derived CDR1 and CDR2 are MNHEY and SVGEGT. Trimming shortened V by 4 bases and J by 2 bases, and 16 bases separated the two germline ends. CDR3 amino acids: CASSLEGTEITDTQYF. As DNA, the CDR3 is TGTGCCAGCAGTTTGGAGGGGACAGAGATCACAGATACGCAGTATTTT.

This clonotype showed up many times. This chain joins TRBV7-8 and TRBJ2-2; D is uncertain. Germline V lookup: CDR1 SGHVS, CDR2 FQNEAQ. The ends were cut back, 6 bases at V and 6 bases at J, with 5 bases in the middle. The CDR3 runs to 11 residues. The CDR3 region has the DNA TGTGCCAGCAGACGAGCCGGGGAGCTGTTTTTT. As protein: CASRRAGELFF.

For the CDR3, the DNA is TGTGCCAGCAGCTCTCCACAGAATGAGCAGTTCTTC. This encodes CASSSPQNEQFF. The chain employs TRBV7-9 and TRBJ2-1; D call uncertain. The germline V gene encodes CDR1 SEHNR and CDR2 FQNEAQ (reference sequence). Trimming took 4 bases from V and 7 from J, leaving 8 bases between them. The CDR3 runs to 12 residues.

This chain uses TRBV27 with TRBJ2-2; D remains unclear. The V end was cut by 2 bases, the J end by 0 bases, with 16 bases between. This CDR3 region has 18 residues. In germline, CDR1 is MNHEY, CDR2 SMNVEV (reference sequence). The CDR3 reads CASSLQVKVPANTGELFF. CDR3 sequence (DNA): TGTGCCAGCAGTTTACAGGTCAAGGTACCAGCGAACACCGGGGAGCTGTTTTTT.

The chain is built from TRBV20-1 and TRBJ2-1; 9 bases line up with TRBD2. The CDR3 contains 17 residues. The germline gives CDR1 DFQATT, CDR2 SNEGSKA (reference sequence). V gave up 0 bases and J gave up 2 bases; unmatched junction bases: 8. The CDR3 protein is CSARDFSGGPAYNEQFF. The CDR3 DNA reads TGCAGTGCTAGAGATTTTAGCGGGGGCCCGGCCTACAATGAGCAGTTCTTC.

This clonotype was seen a few times. The rearrangement joins TRBV4-1 to TRBJ2-7; possible D gene TRBD2, 5 bases. In germline, CDR1 is MGHRA, CDR2 YSYEKL. The CDR3 extends over 16 amino acids. The V gene lost 1 base and the J gene lost 5 bases, with 18 bases spanning the gap. The chain's CDR3 is CASSQVGGFGFDEQYF. CDR3 nucleotide sequence: TGCGCCAGCAGCCAAGTGGGCGGGTTTGGTTTCGACGAGCAGTACTTC.

This clonotype was seen many times. The chain combines TRBV7-2 with TRBJ1-2; D uncertain. This CDR3 contains 15 residues. V gave up 0 bases and J gave up 3 bases, with 11 bases separating them. In germline, CDR1 is SGHTA, CDR2 FQGNSA. CDR3 loop: CASSLALEDYYGYTF. In nucleotides, the CDR3 is TGTGCCAGCAGCTTAGCGCTGGAAGACTACTATGGCTACACCTTC.

This clonotype has just a few counts. The rearrangement uses TRBV19 and TRBJ1-1, with D perhaps TRBD1 (5 bases). This CDR3 region has 13 residues. V lost 6 bases and J 11 bases, leaving 19 bases between the germline ends. CDR1 is LNHDA and CDR2 is SQIVND in the germline V gene (reference sequence). The CDR3 loop is CASRGQVGTGAFF. As DNA, the CDR3 is TGTGCCAGTAGAGGACAAGTTGGGACTGGGGCTTTCTTT.